The 30 T cell receptor beta chains presented below share a single source sample, sequenced in a study of beta chain features in type 1 diabetes. Expressed TCRB transcripts were sequenced, since all the RNA that had been isolated was reverse transcribed. The assay was immunoSEQ multiplex PCR, and TCRdb's table has in-frame clones only and misses some. Here the sample spans 600,000 to 650,000 clones, around a sixth being singletons. Sequences were obtained from naive CD4+ T cells from blood. These receptors were collected from a man aged 18 to 30 in good health.

This clone was found a few times. The rearrangement uses TRBV4-1 and TRBJ2-3; the D is unclear. Germline CDR1 reads MGHRA; CDR2 reads YSYEKL. Trimming stripped 1 base from V and 3 bases from J, with 17 bases between. The CDR3 sequence is 17 residues long. The CDR3, as DNA: TGCGCCAGCAGCCAAGCTCCAATCGCCTTGGGTACAGATACGCAGTATTTT. The encoded protein is CASSQAPIALGTDTQYF.

This chain connects TRBV5-1 to TRBJ1-4; D not resolved. The CDR3 is made up of 12 amino acids. Per the germline V gene, CDR1 is SGHRS and CDR2 is YFSETQ. Trimming stripped 5 bases from V and 3 bases from J, with 5 bases between. The CDR3 loop reads CASSRANEKLFF. The DNA for the CDR3 is TGCGCCAGCAGTAGAGCTAATGAAAAACTGTTTTTT. Full variable domain (outside the CDR3, taken from reference TRBV5-1 and TRBJ1-4): KAGVTQTPRYLIKTRGQQVTLSCSPISGHRSVSWYQQTPGQGLQFLFEYFSETQRNKGNFPGRFSGRQFSNSRSEMNVSTLELGDSALYLCASSRANEKLFFGSGTQLSVL.

The V gene is TRBV29-1, the J gene TRBJ1-3; 7 bases fit TRBD1. CDR3 size: 15 residues. Unmatched junction bases numbered 7, after V lost 5 bases and J lost 0 bases. Germline V gene sequence: CDR1 SQVTM, CDR2 ANQGSEA. The CDR3 region has the DNA TGCAGCGTTTCTTCGGGACAGAACTCTGGAAACACCATATATTTT. Its protein is CSVSSGQNSGNTIYF. Together with reference TRBV29-1 and TRBJ1-3, the CDR3 gives the full variable domain: SAVISQKPSRDICQRGTSLTIQCQVDSQVTMMFWYRQQPGQSLTLIATANQGSEATYESGFVIDKFPISRPNLTFSTLTVSNMSPEDSSIYLCSVSSGQNSGNTIYFGEGSWLTVV.

This clone was observed a few times. The chain recombines TRBV2 with TRBJ2-3; D is unresolved. The CDR3 has 13 amino acids. CDR1 is SNHLY, CDR2 FYNNEI, per germline. V lost 6 bases to trimming and J lost 1 base, with 8 bases between them. In DNA, the CDR3 is TGTGCCAGCAGAAATGGAGGCACAGATACGCAGTATTTT. Its translation is CASRNGGTDTQYF.

The chain recombines TRBV19 with TRBJ2-4, with 8 bases identical to TRBD2. J lost 5 bases, V lost 7 bases, and 10 bases had no gene match. The germline V gene has CDR1 LNHDA and CDR2 SQIVND (reference sequence). CDR3 length: 15 amino acids. CDR3 DNA sequence: TGTGCCAGTACCAAAACCCTCGGGGGGGAAAACATTCAGTACTTC. Translation gives CASTKTLGGENIQYF. Supplemented by reference TRBV19 and TRBJ2-4, the full variable domain reads DGGITQSPKYLFRKEGQNVTLSCEQNLNHDAMYWYRQDPGQGLRLIYYSQIVNDFQKGDIAEGYSVSREKKESFPLTVTSAQKNPTAFYLCASTKTLGGENIQYFGAGTRLSVL.

This clone was counted between two and nine times. CDR3 sequence: CASSVGTGGSQPQHF. Written as DNA, the CDR3 is TGTGCCAGCAGCGTAGGGACAGGGGGCAGTCAGCCCCAGCATTTT. The rearrangement links TRBV9 to TRBJ1-5; 11 nucleotides line up with TRBD1. The CDR3 is 15 residues long. V lost 0 bases to trimming and J lost 6 bases; unmatched junction nucleotides: 2. CDR1 is SGDLS, CDR2 YYNGEE, per germline.

The sample holds a few counts of this clone. CDR3 sequence: CASQSFGFSYGYTF. CDR3 in DNA: TGTGCCAGCCAGAGTTTTGGGTTTTCCTATGGCTACACCTTC. J is TRBJ1-2 and V is TRBV2; D is undetermined. The CDR3 consists of 14 residues. Deletions cut 8 bases from V and 4 bases from J, with 17 bases between. In germline, CDR1 is SNHLY, CDR2 FYNNEI. Drawing the rest from reference TRBV2 and TRBJ1-2, the complete variable domain is EPEVTQTPSHQVTQMGQEVILRCVPISNHLYFYWYRQILGQKVEFLVSFYNNEISEKSEIFDDQFSVERPDGSNFTLKIRSTKLEDSAMYFCASQSFGFSYGYTFGSGTRLTVV.

CDR3 nucleotide sequence: TGTGCCAGCAGTTACCCCCGTGGAGTGACCTACGAGCAGTACTTC. It translates to CASSYPRGVTYEQYF. The V and J genes are TRBV6-5 and TRBJ2-7; D remains ambiguous. Trimming stripped 2 bases from V and 2 bases from J, with 13 bases between. The CDR3 has 15 residues. CDR1 is MNHEY, CDR2 SVGAGI, per germline.

The rearrangement links TRBV28 to TRBJ2-7; TRBD1 is a possible D gene (6 bases). The CDR3 has 14 residues. V dropped 5 bases and J dropped 0 bases, with 11 bases sitting between them. CDR1 MDHEN and CDR2 SYDVKM come from the germline V gene. The CDR3 region is CASSTGTNSYEQYF. The CDR3 coding sequence is TGTGCCAGCAGTACCGGGACAAACTCCTACGAGCAGTACTTC.

The chain uses TRBV6-1 and TRBJ1-2; a weak D match, TRBD1 (5 bases). The CDR3 has 14 amino acids. CDR1 MNHNS and CDR2 SASEGT come from the germline V gene. Trimming took off 2 bases at V and 4 bases at J, with 11 bases between the two ends. CDR3 coding DNA: TGTGCCAGCAGTGAAATGGACACCTCCTATGGCTACACCTTC. Residues: CASSEMDTSYGYTF.

This clone occurred a few times. The chain is built from TRBV6-5 and TRBJ2-2, with unresolved D. The CDR3 consists of 16 residues. The V gene lost 0 bases and the J gene lost 2 bases, with 10 bases spanning the gap. Per the germline V gene, CDR1 is MNHEY and CDR2 is SVGAGI. CDR3 protein: CASSYSISGNTGELFF. The CDR3 DNA is TGTGCCAGCAGTTACTCGATATCCGGCAACACCGGGGAGCTGTTTTTT.

This clone was recorded a few times. The CDR3 protein is CASSLGTGGQPQHF. The CDR3 DNA follows: TGTGCCAGCTCCTTGGGGACAGGGGGTCAGCCCCAGCATTTT. V usage is TRBV18 and J usage is TRBJ1-5; 11 bases match TRBD1. CDR1 and CDR2 from the germline V gene are KGHSH and LQKENI. The CDR3 is made up of 14 amino acids. Germline trimming cut 6 bases from V and 6 bases from J; bases unmatched to any gene: 4.

A note on this clone: Germline and junction disagree at one end, which may indicate a read error. J is TRBJ2-4 and V is TRBV6-5, with D uncertain. The length of the CDR3 is 12 residues. Looked up from germline, CDR1 is MNHEY and CDR2 is SVGAGI. CDR3 sequence: CASRPSKDIQYF. CDR3 nucleotide sequence: TGTGCCAGCAGACCCTCCAAAGACATTCAGTACTTC.

The chain uses TRBV25-1 and TRBJ2-7, with D perhaps being TRBD1 or TRBD2 (5 bases each). The CDR3 spans 13 residues. V dropped 7 bases and J dropped 0 bases, with 10 bases sitting between them. Germline V gene lookup returns CDR1 MGHDK and CDR2 SYGVNS. The CDR3 DNA is TGTGCCAGCATCGGGGCAAACTCCTACGAGCAGTACTTC. Its protein is CASIGANSYEQYF.

V usage is TRBV19 and J usage is TRBJ1-4; D is uncertain. There are 14 residues in the CDR3. CDR1 is LNHDA and CDR2 is SQIVND in the germline V gene (reference sequence). Trimming pared 5 bases from V and 0 bases from J, leaving 7 bases between. The CDR3 bases are TGTGCCAGTAGTCCGGGTTCAACTAATGAAAAACTGTTTTTT. Encoded protein: CASSPGSTNEKLFF.

V and J are TRBV18 and TRBJ2-5; D gene ambiguous. Per the germline V gene, CDR1 is KGHSH and CDR2 is LQKENI. There are 14 residues in the CDR3. Trimming removed 0 bases at V and 2 bases at J, with 7 bases between. The CDR3 reads CASSPPRRQETQYF. The CDR3 region has the DNA TGTGCCAGCTCACCACCTCGCCGGCAAGAGACCCAGTACTTC.

This clone came up a few times. V and J are TRBV9 and TRBJ2-5, with 8 positions matching TRBD1. After removal of 4 bases from V and 5 bases from J, the junction contained 10 bases not matched to a gene. The CDR3 is made up of 15 amino acids. CDR1 is SGDLS and CDR2 is YYNGEE in the germline V gene. The CDR3 DNA is TGTGCCAGCAGCCCCTGGGACAGGCGGGGTGAGACCCAGTACTTC. It codes for CASSPWDRRGETQYF. Drawing the rest from reference TRBV9 and TRBJ2-5, the complete variable domain is DSGVTQTPKHLITATGQRVTLRCSPRSGDLSVYWYQQSLDQGLQFLIQYYNGEERAKGNILERFSAQQFPDLHSELNLSSLELGDSALYFCASSPWDRRGETQYFGPGTRLLVL.

The chain employs TRBV9 and TRBJ2-1; 9 nucleotides align to TRBD2. The V gene end was trimmed by 4 bases and the J gene end by 3 bases; junction bases not matched to a gene: 5. The CDR3 sequence is 15 residues long. Germline V gene data show CDR1 as SGDLS and CDR2 as YYNGEE. CDR3 nucleotides: TGTGCCAGCAGCCAGACTAGCGGAATCTACAATGAGCAGTTCTTC. Its translation is CASSQTSGIYNEQFF.

This clone was found a few times. V and J are TRBV27 and TRBJ2-7, with 10 bases fitting TRBD1. CDR3 length equals 18 residues. Trimming at V came to 0 bases and at J to 0 bases, leaving 8 bases not matched to a gene. Germline V gene data show CDR1 as MNHEY and CDR2 as SMNVEV (reference sequence). CDR3 coding DNA: TGTGCCAGCAGTTTATCGGAGCGGGACAGGGGTCTCTCCTACGAGCAGTACTTC. Encoded protein: CASSLSERDRGLSYEQYF.

The sample holds one count of this clone. The chain joins TRBV10-3 to TRBJ2-7; no clear D gene. Trimming stripped 5 bases from V and 9 bases from J, with 17 bases between. The CDR3 length is 13 residues. Germline V gives CDR1 ENHRY, CDR2 SYGVKD. The CDR3 DNA follows: TGTGCCATCAGTCCAGTTGGAGATACGTCGCAGTACTTC. Translating it yields CAISPVGDTSQYF.

This clone was seen a few times. This sequence joins TRBV28 and TRBJ1-4; D is ambiguous. The CDR3 runs 12 residues. The ends were cut back, 7 bases at V and 0 bases at J, with 3 bases in the middle. The germline CDR1 and CDR2 sequences are MDHEN and SYDVKM. The CDR3 bases are TGTGCCAGCATTTCAACTAATGAAAAACTGTTTTTT. Translating it yields CASISTNEKLFF.

This rearrangement joins TRBV14 to TRBJ1-1; D might be TRBD1 (6 bases). CDR3 size: 13 residues. The germline V gene has CDR1 SGHDN and CDR2 FVKESK. V lost 2 bases and J lost 5, with 9 bases in between. CDR3 protein: CASSQQGKTEAFF. The CDR3 DNA sequence: TGTGCCAGCAGCCAACAGGGGAAGACTGAAGCTTTCTTT.

The chain is built from TRBV27 and TRBJ2-6; D gene ambiguous. The CDR3 loop spans 16 amino acids. Trimming removed 2 bases at V and 2 bases at J, with 10 bases between. The germline V gene encodes CDR1 MNHEY and CDR2 SMNVEV (reference sequence). The CDR3 sequence is CASSLLGEAGANVLTF. The CDR3 nucleotides read TGTGCCAGCAGTTTACTTGGGGAAGCTGGGGCCAACGTCCTGACTTTC.

This chain links TRBV7-2 with TRBJ2-2, with D uncertain. V was pared by 2 bases and J by 0 bases, with 13 bases between. The length of the CDR3 is 17 residues. Per germline, CDR1 SGHTA and CDR2 FQGNSA. The CDR3 nucleotides read TGTGCCAGCAGCTTAAACAGTTTCTTCGCGAACACCGGGGAGCTGTTTTTT. Translating it yields CASSLNSFFANTGELFF.

The gene calls are TRBV7-3 and TRBJ2-3, with 7 nucleotides matching TRBD1. Germline V gene lookup returns CDR1 SGHTA and CDR2 FQGTGA. CDR3 length: 15 amino acids. The junction had 6 bases not matched to a gene; V was cut back by 6 bases and J by 0 bases. The CDR3 reads CASRRTGVSTDTQYF. The CDR3 DNA sequence: TGTGCCAGCAGGCGCACAGGGGTTAGCACAGATACGCAGTATTTT.

This clone has more than one count but fewer than ten. The chain employs TRBV9 and TRBJ1-3, with D tentatively TRBD1 (5 bases). Germline V gives CDR1 SGDLS, CDR2 YYNGEE. The CDR3 is 15 amino acids. The V gene lost 0 bases and the J gene lost 2 bases, with 9 bases spanning the gap. The CDR3 loop reads CASSVAPGPGNTIYF. The CDR3 DNA sequence: TGTGCCAGCAGCGTAGCTCCGGGGCCTGGAAACACCATATATTTT.

This clone was observed a few times. The chain has TRBV2 and TRBJ2-1; TRBD1 aligns across 12 bases. This CDR3 region has 16 residues. V dropped 6 bases and J dropped 4; count of bases not matched to a gene: 7. Germline V lookup: CDR1 SNHLY, CDR2 FYNNEI. CDR3 sequence reads: CASRSPGQGAYNEQFF. DNA of the CDR3: TGTGCCAGCAGATCCCCGGGACAGGGGGCTTACAATGAGCAGTTCTTC.

This chain's CDR3 is CASSQDFGGSYEQYF. Here the CDR3 DNA reads TGCGCCAGCAGCCAAGATTTCGGGGGCTCCTACGAGCAGTACTTC. This rearrangement joins TRBV4-3 to TRBJ2-7, with a weak D call TRBD2 (6 bases). The CDR3 has 15 residues. V shed 0 bases and J shed 0 bases, with 9 bases lying between them. CDR1 is LGHNA and CDR2 is YSLEER in the germline V gene.

The chain links TRBV6-4 to TRBJ2-3; a weak D match, TRBD2 (5 bases). The germline V gene encodes CDR1 MRHNA and CDR2 SNTAGT. V was trimmed by 9 bases and J by 9 bases, leaving 13 bases between them. This CDR3 contains 11 residues. CDR3 amino acids: CARGSTNTQYF. DNA of the CDR3: TGTGCCAGGGGGAGCACCAACACGCAGTATTTT.

The chain uses TRBV28 and TRBJ2-7, with TRBD2 matching 16 bases. Germline V gene data show CDR1 as MDHEN and CDR2 as SYDVKM. CDR3 length: 22 amino acids. The V segment lost 6 bases and the J segment 3 bases; nucleotides outside the gene matches: 23. Here the CDR3 DNA reads TGTGCCAGCAGGCGGGACAGATCTTATCCGGGACTAGCGGGAGGGCCGATCTACGAGCAGTACTTC. It translates to CASRRDRSYPGLAGGPIYEQYF.